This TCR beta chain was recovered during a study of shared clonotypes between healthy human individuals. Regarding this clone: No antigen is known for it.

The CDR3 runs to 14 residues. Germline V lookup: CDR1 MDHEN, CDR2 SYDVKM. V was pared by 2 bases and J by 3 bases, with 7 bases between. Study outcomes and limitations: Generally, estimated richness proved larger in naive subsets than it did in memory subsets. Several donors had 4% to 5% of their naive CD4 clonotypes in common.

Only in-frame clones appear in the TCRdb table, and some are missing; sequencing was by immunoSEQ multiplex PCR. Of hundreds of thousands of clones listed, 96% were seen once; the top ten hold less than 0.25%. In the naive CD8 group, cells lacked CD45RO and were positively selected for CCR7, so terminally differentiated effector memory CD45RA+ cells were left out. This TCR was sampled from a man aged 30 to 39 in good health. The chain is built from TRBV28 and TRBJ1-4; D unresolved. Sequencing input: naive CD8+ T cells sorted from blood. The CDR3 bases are TGTGCCAGCAGTTTAGGGTTGGCTAATGAAAAACTGTTTTTT. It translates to CASSLGLANEKLFF.